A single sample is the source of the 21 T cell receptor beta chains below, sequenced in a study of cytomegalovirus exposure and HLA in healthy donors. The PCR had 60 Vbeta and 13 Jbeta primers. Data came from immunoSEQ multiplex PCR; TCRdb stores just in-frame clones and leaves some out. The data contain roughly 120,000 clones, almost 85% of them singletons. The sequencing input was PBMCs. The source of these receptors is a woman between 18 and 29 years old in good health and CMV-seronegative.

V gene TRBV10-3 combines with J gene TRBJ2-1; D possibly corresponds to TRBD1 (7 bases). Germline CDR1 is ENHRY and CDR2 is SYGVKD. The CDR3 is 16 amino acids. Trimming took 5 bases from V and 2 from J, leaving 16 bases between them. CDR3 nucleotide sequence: TGTGCCATCAGTAAAGAGGGCAGGGGGGCCTACAATGAGCAGTTCTTC. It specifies CAISKEGRGAYNEQFF.

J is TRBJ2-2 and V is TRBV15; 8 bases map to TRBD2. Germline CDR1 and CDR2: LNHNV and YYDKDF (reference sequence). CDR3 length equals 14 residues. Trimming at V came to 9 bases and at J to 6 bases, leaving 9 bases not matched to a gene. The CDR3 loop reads CATTQRGRAGELFF. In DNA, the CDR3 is TGTGCCACGACCCAGCGGGGGAGGGCCGGGGAGCTGTTTTTT. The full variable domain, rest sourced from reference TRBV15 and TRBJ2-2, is DAMVIQNPRYQVTQFGKPVTLSCSQTLNHNVMYWYQQKSSQAPKLLFHYYDKDFNNEADTPDNFQSRRPNTSFCFLDIRSPGLGDTAMYLCATTQRGRAGELFFGEGSRLTVL.

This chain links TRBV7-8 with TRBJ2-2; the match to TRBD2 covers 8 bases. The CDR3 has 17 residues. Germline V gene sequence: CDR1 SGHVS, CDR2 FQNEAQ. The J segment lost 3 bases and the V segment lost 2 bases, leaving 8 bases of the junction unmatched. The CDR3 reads CASSLISPGGDTGELFF. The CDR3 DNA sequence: TGTGCCAGCAGCTTAATATCCCCGGGAGGGGACACCGGGGAGCTGTTTTTT.

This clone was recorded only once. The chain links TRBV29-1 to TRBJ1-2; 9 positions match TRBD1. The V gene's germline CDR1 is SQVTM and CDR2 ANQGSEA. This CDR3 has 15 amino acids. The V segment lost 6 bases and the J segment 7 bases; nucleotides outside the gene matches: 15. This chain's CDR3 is CSVIQGALPGSGYTF. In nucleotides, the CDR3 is TGCAGCGTGATACAGGGGGCTCTCCCTGGGTCTGGCTACACCTTC.

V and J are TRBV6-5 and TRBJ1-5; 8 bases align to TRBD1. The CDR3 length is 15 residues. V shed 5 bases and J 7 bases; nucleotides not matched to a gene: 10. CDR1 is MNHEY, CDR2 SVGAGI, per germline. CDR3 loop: CASSRDRSSGQPQHF. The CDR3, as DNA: TGTGCCAGCAGTAGGGACAGGTCGTCGGGCCAGCCCCAGCATTTT.

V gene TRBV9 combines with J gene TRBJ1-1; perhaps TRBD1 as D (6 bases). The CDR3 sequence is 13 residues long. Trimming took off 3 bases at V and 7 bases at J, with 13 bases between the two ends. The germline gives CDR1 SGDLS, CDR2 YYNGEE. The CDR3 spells CASSGGTPLEAFF. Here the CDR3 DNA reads TGTGCCAGCAGCGGGGGGACACCCCTTGAAGCTTTCTTT.

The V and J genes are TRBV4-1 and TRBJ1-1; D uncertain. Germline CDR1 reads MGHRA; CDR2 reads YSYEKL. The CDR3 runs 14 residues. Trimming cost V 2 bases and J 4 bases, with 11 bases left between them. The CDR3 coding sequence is TGCGCCAGCAGCCAAAAAAAGGGAGGCACTGAAGCTTTCTTT. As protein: CASSQKKGGTEAFF.

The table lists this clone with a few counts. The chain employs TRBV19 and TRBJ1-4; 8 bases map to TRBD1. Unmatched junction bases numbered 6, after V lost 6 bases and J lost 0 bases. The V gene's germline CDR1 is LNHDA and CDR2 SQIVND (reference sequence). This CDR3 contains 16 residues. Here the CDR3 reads CASRSQGVATNEKLFF. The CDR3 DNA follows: TGTGCCAGTAGGTCACAGGGGGTTGCAACTAATGAAAAACTGTTTTTT. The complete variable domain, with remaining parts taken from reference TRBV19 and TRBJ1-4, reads DGGITQSPKYLFRKEGQNVTLSCEQNLNHDAMYWYRQDPGQGLRLIYYSQIVNDFQKGDIAEGYSVSREKKESFPLTVTSAQKNPTAFYLCASRSQGVATNEKLFFGSGTQLSVL.

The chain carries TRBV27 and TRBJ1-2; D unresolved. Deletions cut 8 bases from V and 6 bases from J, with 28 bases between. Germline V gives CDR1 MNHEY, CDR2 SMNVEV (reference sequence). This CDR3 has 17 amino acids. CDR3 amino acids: CASPPSARAPGWDGYTF. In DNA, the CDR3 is TGTGCCAGCCCGCCCAGCGCGCGGGCCCCGGGCTGGGATGGCTACACCTTC.

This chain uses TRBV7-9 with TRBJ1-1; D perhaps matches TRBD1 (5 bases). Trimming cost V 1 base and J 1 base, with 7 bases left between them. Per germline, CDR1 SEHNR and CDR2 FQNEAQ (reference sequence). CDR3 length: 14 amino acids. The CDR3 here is CASSLVTGNTEAFF. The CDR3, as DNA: TGTGCCAGCAGCTTAGTTACAGGGAACACTGAAGCTTTCTTT.

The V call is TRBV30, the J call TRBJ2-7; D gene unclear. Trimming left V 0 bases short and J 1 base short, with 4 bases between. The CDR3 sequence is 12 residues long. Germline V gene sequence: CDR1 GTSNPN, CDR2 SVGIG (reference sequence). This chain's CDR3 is CAWSVRSYEQYF. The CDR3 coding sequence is TGTGCCTGGAGTGTACGGTCCTACGAGCAGTACTTC.

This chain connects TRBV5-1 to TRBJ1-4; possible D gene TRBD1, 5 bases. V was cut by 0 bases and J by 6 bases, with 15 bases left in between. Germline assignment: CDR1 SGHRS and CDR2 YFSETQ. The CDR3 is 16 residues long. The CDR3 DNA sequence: TGCGCCAGCAGCTTGGCCATGGACACGGGCGATGAAAAACTGTTTTTT. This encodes CASSLAMDTGDEKLFF.

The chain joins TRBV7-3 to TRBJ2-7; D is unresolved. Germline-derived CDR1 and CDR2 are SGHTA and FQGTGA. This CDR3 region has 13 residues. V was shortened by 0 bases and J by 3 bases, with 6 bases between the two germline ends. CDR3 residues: CASSLTNGYEQYF. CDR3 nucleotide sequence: TGTGCCAGCAGCTTAACGAACGGCTACGAGCAGTACTTC.

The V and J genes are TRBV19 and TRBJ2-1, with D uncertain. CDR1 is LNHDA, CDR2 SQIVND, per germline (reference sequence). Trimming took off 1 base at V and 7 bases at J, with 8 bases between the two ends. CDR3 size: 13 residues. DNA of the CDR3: TGTGCCAGTAGTATAGGGCCTTTTAATGAGCAGTTCTTC. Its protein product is CASSIGPFNEQFF.

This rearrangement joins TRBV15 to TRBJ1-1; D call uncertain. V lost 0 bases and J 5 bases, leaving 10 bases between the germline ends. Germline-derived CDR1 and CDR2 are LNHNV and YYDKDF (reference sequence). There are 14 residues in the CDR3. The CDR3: CATSRDWVETEAFF. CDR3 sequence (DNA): TGTGCCACCAGCAGAGATTGGGTGGAGACTGAAGCTTTCTTT.

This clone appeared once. The CDR3 region is CASSLLSGAAGELFF. Here the CDR3 DNA reads TGTGCCAGCAGTTTACTGAGCGGGGCGGCCGGGGAGCTGTTTTTT. The chain combines TRBV27 with TRBJ2-2, with 7 bases aligning to TRBD2. The CDR3 is 15 residues long. Unmatched junction bases numbered 6, after V lost 2 bases and J lost 6 bases. Germline V lookup: CDR1 MNHEY, CDR2 SMNVEV (reference sequence).

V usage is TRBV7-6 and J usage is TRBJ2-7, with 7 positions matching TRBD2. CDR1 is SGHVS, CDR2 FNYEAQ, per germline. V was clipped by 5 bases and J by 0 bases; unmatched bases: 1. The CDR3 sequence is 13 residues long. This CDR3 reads CASSRDYSYEQYF. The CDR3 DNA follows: TGTGCCAGCAGCAGGGACTACTCCTACGAGCAGTACTTC. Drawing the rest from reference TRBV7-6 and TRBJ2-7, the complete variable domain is GAGVSQSPRYKVTKRGQDVALRCDPISGHVSLYWYRQALGQGPEFLTYFNYEAQQDKSGLPNDRFSAERPEGSISTLTIQRTEQRDSAMYRCASSRDYSYEQYFGPGTRLTVT.

The CDR3 region is CSVGLAGDHNEQFF. Here the CDR3 DNA reads TGCAGCGTTGGACTAGCGGGAGATCACAATGAGCAGTTCTTC. The rearrangement joins TRBV29-1 to TRBJ2-1; 12 positions match TRBD2. Germline-derived CDR1 and CDR2 are SQVTM and ANQGSEA. The CDR3 has 14 amino acids. V gave up 4 bases and J gave up 5 bases; unmatched junction bases: 3.

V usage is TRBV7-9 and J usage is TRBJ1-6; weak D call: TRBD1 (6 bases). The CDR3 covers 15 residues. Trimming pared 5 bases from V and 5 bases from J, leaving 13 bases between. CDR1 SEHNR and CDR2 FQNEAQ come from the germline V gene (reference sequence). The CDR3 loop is CASSRAGEDNSPLHF. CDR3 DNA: TGTGCCAGCAGCCGGGCAGGGGAAGATAATTCACCCCTCCACTTT.

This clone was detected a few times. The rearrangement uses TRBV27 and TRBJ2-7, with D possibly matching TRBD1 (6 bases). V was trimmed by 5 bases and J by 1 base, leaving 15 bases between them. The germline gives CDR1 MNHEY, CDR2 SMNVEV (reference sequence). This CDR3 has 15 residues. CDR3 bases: TGTGCCAGCAGTCGAACCGGGACACAGTCCTACGAGCAGTACTTC. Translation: CASSRTGTQSYEQYF.

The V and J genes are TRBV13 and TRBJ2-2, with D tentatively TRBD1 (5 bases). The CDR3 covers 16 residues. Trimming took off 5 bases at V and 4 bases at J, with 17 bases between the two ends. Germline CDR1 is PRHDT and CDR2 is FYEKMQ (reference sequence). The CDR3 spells CASSIYRSPATGELFF. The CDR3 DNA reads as TGTGCCAGCAGCATTTACAGGTCCCCAGCCACCGGGGAGCTGTTTTTT.